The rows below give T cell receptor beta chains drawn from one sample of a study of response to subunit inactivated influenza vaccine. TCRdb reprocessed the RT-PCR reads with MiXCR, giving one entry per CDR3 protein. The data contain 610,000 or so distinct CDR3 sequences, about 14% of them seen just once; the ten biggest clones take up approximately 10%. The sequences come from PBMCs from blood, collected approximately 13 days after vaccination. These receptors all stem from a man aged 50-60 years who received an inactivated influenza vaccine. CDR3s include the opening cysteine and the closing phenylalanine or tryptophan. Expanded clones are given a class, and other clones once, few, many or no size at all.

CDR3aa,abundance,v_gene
CASSWDEKLFF,.,TRBV6-1
CASSFRDSQTSYGYTF,.,TRBV12-3/TRBV12-4
CASSQGGRNTEAFF,many,TRBV3-1
CATSDLWGDNEQFF,once,TRBV24-1
CASSLEPIGQGGTGELFF,few,TRBV5-1
CASSISGLAGVLDTQYF,many,TRBV11-2
CSARASGRAHEQYF,few,TRBV20-1
CASSLPTGNQETQYF,many,TRBV3-1
CASRPDSRGEAFF,.,TRBV3-1
CASSLRTSGGSTDTQYF,.,TRBV5-1
CASSPGGRRSPLHF,.,TRBV12-3/TRBV12-4
CSARDRMGRTNEKLFF,.,TRBV20-1
CASRQKWEQYF,.,TRBV28
CASVGAVENTEAFF,.,TRBV6-2/TRBV6-3
CASSLSPTPHEQYF,.,TRBV27
CASLRQTESEQYF,.,TRBV12-3/TRBV12-4
CASSGMGRNTEAFF,few,TRBV5-1
CASSLDKRGHNEQFF,few,TRBV11-3
CASSLGGASREQYF,.,TRBV11-1
CASSWKQGALGGYTF,.,TRBV7-2
CASSSSGAGSYEQYF,.,TRBV6-2/TRBV6-3
CASSEIPGQRNTEAFF,few,TRBV2
CASSFSFGGQTQYF,many,TRBV7-2
CASSLQGSDGYTF,.,TRBV13
CSARGLAHSYEQYF,few,TRBV20-1
CASSFWEQETQYF,many,TRBV5-6
CASSLVGSPSTDTQYF,.,TRBV7-2
CAIQSGTGYNEQFF,few,TRBV10-3
CASSQGPAGFTDTQYF,many,TRBV14
CASSLLVLAGVGGNEQFF,.,TRBV28
CASRNPGQPQHF,few,TRBV12-3/TRBV12-4
CASNPAGTGPRDTQYF,.,TRBV19
CASSHVRASETQYF,many,TRBV4-3
CASSLFGYRGRGDQPQHF,.,TRBV11-2
CASSLGARDRGNYGYTF,.,TRBV5-5
CSARLGISYNEQFF,many,TRBV20-1
CASSLARTSKDGELFF,many,TRBV7-9
CASSQDPRPTQETQYF,few,TRBV3-1
CASSLGREAGANVLTF,.,TRBV3-1
CASSPDAGWEKLFF,many,TRBV7-2
CATSRDLVTRNTGELFF,few,TRBV15
CASSPLLTDTQYF,many,TRBV12-3/TRBV12-4
CSAIRDRGTEAFF,many,TRBV20-1
CAMGPRPLCTGYTGELFF,.,TRBV4-2
CASRFGGMAKETQYF,.,TRBV6-1
CSAAGGWETQYF,.,TRBV20-1
CASSQDGTVPSSGANVLTF,few,TRBV4-2
CASSGLVGQGTTGELFF,.,TRBV2
CASRPGLLAKNIQYF,few,TRBV12-3/TRBV12-4
CASSRQSNTGELFF,.,TRBV12-3/TRBV12-4
CASRGQGAAITYEQYF,.,TRBV6-2/TRBV6-3